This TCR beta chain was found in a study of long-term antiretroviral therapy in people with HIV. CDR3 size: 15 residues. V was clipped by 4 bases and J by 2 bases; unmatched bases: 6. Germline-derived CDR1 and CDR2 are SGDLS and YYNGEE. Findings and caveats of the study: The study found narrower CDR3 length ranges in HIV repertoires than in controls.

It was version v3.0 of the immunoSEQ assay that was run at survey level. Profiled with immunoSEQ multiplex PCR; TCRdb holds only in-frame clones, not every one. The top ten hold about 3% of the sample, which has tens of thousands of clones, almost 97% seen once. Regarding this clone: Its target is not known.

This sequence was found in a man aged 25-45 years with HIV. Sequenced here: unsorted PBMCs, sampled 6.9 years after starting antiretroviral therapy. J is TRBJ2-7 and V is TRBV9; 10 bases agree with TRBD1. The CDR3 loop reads CASSFGQGVTYEQYF. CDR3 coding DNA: TGTGCCAGCAGCTTTGGACAGGGGGTTACCTACGAGCAGTACTTC.